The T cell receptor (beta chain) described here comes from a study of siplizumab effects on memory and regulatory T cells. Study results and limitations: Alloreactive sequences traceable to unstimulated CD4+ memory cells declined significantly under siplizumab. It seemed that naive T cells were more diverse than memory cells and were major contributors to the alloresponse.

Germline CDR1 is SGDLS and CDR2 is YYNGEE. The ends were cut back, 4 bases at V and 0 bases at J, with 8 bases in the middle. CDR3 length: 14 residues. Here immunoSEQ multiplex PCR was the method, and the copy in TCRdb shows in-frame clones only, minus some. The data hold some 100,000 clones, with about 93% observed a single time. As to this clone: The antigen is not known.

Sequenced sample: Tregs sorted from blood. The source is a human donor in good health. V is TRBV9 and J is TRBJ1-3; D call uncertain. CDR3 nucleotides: TGTGCCAGCAGCATTGACAACTCTGGAAACACCATATATTTT. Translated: CASSIDNSGNTIYF.